This T cell receptor (beta chain) was sequenced for a study of beta chain features in type 1 diabetes. Sorting based on CD45RO/CCR7/CD25/CD127/CD95/CD27 separated CD4+ naive, central memory, regulatory and stem cell-like memory cells. This clone was counted only a few times. This CDR3 is built from 14 residues. Germline CDR1 MNHEY, CDR2 SVGAGI. Trimming at V came to 6 bases and at J to 4 bases, leaving 7 bases not matched to a gene. The isolated RNA, all of it, was reverse transcribed, so expressed TCRB transcripts were what got sequenced. Assay: immunoSEQ multiplex PCR; the TCRdb copy retains only in-frame clones and omits some. The sample yields hundreds of thousands of clones, about 16% seen once.

The receptor's source is a man in his late teens or twenties in good health. The V call is TRBV6-5, the J call TRBJ1-2; 8 nucleotides agree with TRBD1. The source material was naive CD4+ T cells from blood. In DNA form, the CDR3 reads TGTGCCAGCAGAACAGGACAGGGTGTCTATGGCTACACCTTC. Its translation: CASRTGQGVYGYTF.